This T cell receptor (beta chain) was sequenced for a study of metastatic and nonmetastatic thyroid tumors. Study information: The comparison covered peripheral blood and tumor or nodule tissue in malignant and benign thyroid patients.

Authors' processing steps: It was from CDR3 differences across clinicopathological groups that a distant-metastasis classifier for papillary thyroid cancer was built. TCRdb used MiXCR to call clones anew from the PCR reads. The V and J calls follow TCRdb's processing rather than the paper's. This sample has tens of thousands of clones, with roughly a third found just once. This clone was counted a few times. Its antigen is currently unknown. Germline CDR1 SEHNR, CDR2 FQNEAQ (reference sequence). The V end lost 8 bases, the J end lost 1 base, and 11 bases lay between the germline ends. The CDR3 runs to 13 residues. There were no patients who had received any treatment before thyroid surgery. Study-wide findings and caveats: Reportedly, malignant thyroid tumors had significantly higher TCR beta diversity than benign nodules, in blood and tumor.

This clonotype was sampled from a female donor with papillary thyroid cancer or a benign thyroid nodule (not recorded which). Some clones in this sample may be carry-over from other donors' samples. Sequencing was done on a sample of tumor tissue. The chain links TRBV7-9 to TRBJ1-2; no clear D. The CDR3 is CASSGPLNYGYTF. In DNA form, the CDR3 reads TGTGCCAGCTCTGGGCCCCTTAACTATGGCTACACCTTC.